This TCR beta chain derives from a study of T cell changes during pregnancy in multiple sclerosis. Sequencing was performed with immunoSEQ multiplex PCR; in TCRdb, only in-frame clones are kept and a portion is missing. The repertoire holds roughly 89,000 clones, with 94% as singletons. Germline CDR1 and CDR2: SGHNT and YENEEA. The CDR3 runs to 15 residues. The V gene lost 2 bases and the J gene lost 2 bases, with 11 bases spanning the gap. The sample was peripheral blood, taken after pregnancy. The chain has TRBV11-3 and TRBJ2-3, with a possible D match to TRBD2 (6 bases). This sequence was found in a female donor in good health, enrolled as a control in a pregnancy study. DNA for the CDR3: TGTGCCAGCAGCTTAAGGACTACCTCCACAGATACGCAGTATTTT. Protein: CASSLRTTSTDTQYF.